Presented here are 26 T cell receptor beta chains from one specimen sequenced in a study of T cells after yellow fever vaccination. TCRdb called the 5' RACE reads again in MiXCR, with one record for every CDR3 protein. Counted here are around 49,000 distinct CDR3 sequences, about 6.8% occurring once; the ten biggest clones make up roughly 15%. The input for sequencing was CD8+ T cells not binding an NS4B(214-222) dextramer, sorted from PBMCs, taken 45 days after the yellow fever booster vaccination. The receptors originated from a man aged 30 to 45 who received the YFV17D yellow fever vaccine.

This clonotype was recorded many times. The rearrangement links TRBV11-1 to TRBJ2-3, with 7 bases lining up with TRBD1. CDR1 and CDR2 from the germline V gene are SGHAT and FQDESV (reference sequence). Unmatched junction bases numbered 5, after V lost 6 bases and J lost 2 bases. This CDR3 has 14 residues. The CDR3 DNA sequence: TGTGCCAGCAGGACCGGGACAGACACAGATACGCAGTATTTT. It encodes CASRTGTDTDTQYF.

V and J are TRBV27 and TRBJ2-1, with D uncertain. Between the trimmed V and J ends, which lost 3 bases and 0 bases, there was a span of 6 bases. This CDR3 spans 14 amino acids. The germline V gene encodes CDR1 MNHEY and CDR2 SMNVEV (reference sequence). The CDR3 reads CASSFSNSYNEQFF. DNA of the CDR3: TGTGCCAGCAGTTTCTCTAACTCCTACAATGAGCAGTTCTTC.

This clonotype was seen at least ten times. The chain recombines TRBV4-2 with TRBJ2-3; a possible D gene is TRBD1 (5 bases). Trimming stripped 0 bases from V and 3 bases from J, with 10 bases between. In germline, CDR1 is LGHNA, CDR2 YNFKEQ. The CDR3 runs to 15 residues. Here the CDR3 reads CASSQEAGWTDTQYF. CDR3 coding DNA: TGTGCCAGCAGCCAAGAAGCAGGGTGGACAGATACGCAGTATTTT.

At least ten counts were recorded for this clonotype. Here the CDR3 reads CASSLQGFSYEQYF. DNA of the CDR3: TGTGCCAGCAGCTTACAGGGGTTCTCCTACGAGCAGTACTTC. J is TRBJ2-7 and V is TRBV27, with 7 bases matching TRBD1. The J segment lost 0 bases and the V segment lost 6 bases, leaving 5 bases of the junction unmatched. Germline loops: CDR1 MNHEY, CDR2 SMNVEV (reference sequence). The CDR3 consists of 14 residues.

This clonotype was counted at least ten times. The CDR3 DNA sequence: TGCAGCGTTCTGCGGGTTGATTCCTACAATGAGCAGTTCTTC. Translation gives CSVLRVDSYNEQFF. The chain recombines TRBV29-1 with TRBJ2-1, with a tentative D call TRBD2 (5 bases). Germline V gives CDR1 SQVTM, CDR2 ANQGSEA. Trimming removed 5 bases from V and 1 base from J, with 12 bases in between. The CDR3 is 14 residues long.

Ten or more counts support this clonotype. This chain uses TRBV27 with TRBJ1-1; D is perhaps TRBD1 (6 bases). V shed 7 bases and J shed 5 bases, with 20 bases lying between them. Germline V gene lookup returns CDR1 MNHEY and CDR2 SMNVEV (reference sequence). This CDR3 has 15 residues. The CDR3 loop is CASNLAGHRATEAFF. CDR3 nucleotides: TGTGCCAGCAATCTAGCGGGACACCGGGCAACTGAAGCTTTCTTT.

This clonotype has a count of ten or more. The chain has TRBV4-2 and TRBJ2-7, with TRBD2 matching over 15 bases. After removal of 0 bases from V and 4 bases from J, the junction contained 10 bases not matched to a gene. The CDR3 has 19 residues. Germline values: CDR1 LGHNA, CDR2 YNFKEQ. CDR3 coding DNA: TGTGCCAGCAGCCAAGAAGGGACTAGCGGGAGGTTGACAGCGTACGAGCAGTACTTC. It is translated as CASSQEGTSGRLTAYEQYF.

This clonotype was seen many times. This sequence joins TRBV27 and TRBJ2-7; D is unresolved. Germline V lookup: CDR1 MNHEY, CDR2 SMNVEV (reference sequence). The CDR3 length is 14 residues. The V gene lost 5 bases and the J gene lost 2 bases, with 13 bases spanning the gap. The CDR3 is CASSLTGRPYEQYF. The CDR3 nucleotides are TGTGCCAGCAGTCTAACGGGCCGTCCCTACGAGCAGTACTTC.

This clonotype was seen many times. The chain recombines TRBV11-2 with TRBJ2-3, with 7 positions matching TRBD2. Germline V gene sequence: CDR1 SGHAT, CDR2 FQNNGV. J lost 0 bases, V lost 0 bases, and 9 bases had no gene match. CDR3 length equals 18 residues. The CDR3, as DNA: TGTGCCAGCAGCTTAGACGGAACCGGGACTACTAGCACAGATACGCAGTATTTT. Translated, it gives CASSLDGTGTTSTDTQYF.

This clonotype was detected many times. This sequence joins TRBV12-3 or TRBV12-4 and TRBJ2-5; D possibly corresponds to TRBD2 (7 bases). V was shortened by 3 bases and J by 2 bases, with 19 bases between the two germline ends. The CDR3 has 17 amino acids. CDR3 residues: CASSFWPGGREQETQYF. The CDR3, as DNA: TGTGCCAGCAGTTTTTGGCCGGGGGGCAGGGAACAAGAGACCCAGTACTTC.

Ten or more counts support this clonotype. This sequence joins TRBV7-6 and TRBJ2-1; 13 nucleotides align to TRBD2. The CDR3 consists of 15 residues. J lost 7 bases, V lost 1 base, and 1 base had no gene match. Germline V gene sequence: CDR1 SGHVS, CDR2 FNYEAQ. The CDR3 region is CASSLGTSGRNEQFF. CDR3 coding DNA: TGTGCCAGCAGCTTAGGGACTAGCGGGAGAAATGAGCAGTTCTTC.

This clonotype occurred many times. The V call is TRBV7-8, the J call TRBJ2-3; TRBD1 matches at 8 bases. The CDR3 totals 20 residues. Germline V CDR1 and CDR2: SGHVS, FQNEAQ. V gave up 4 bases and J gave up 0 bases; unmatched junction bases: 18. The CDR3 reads CASSWWSEDRDFSSTDTQYF. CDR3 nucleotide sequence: TGTGCCAGCAGCTGGTGGTCCGAGGACAGGGACTTTAGTAGCACAGATACGCAGTATTTT.

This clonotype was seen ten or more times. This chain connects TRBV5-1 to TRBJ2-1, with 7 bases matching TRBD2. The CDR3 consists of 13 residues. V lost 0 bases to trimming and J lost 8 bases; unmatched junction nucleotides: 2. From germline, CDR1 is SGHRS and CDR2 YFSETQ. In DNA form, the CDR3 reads TGCGCCAGCAGCTTGGCCGGGGGGTATGAGCAGTTCTTC. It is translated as CASSLAGGYEQFF.

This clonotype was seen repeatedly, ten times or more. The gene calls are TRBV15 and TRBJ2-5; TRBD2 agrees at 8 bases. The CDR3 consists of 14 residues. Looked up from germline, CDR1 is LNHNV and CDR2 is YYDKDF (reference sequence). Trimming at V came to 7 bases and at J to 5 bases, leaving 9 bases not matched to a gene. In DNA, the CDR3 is TGTGCCACCACGGGAGGGCCTGCGTTGGAGACCCAGTACTTC. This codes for CATTGGPALETQYF.

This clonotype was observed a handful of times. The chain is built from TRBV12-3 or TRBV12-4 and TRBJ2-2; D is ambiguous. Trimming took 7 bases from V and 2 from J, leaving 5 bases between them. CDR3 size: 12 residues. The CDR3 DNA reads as TGTGCCAGCACTTTTAACACCGGGGAGCTGTTTTTT. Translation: CASTFNTGELFF.

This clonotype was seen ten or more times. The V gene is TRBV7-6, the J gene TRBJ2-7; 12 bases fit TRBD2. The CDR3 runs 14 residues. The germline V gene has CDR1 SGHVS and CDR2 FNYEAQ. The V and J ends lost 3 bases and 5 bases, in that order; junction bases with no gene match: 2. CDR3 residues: CASSFRLAGDEQYF. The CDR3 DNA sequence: TGTGCCAGCAGCTTTAGACTAGCGGGAGACGAGCAGTACTTC.

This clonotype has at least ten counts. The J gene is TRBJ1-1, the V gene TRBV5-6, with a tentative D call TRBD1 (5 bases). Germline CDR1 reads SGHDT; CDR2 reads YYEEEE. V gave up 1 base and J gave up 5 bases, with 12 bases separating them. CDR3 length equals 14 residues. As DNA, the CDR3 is TGTGCCAGCAGCTTGTGGCAGGGTTGGACTGAAGCTTTCTTT. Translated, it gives CASSLWQGWTEAFF.

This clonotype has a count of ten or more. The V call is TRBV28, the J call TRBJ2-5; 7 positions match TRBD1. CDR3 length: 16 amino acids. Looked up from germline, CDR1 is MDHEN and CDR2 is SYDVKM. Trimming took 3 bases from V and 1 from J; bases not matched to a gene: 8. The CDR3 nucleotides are TGTGCCAGCAGTTTTAGTGACAGGGAGTTCCAAGAGACCCAGTACTTC. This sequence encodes CASSFSDREFQETQYF.

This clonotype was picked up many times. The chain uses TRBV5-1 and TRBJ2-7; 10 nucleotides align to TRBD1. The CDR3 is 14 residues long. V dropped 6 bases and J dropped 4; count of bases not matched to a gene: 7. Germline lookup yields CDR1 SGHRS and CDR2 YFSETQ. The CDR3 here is CASNSGQGEYEQYF. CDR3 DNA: TGCGCCAGCAACAGTGGACAGGGGGAGTACGAGCAGTACTTC.

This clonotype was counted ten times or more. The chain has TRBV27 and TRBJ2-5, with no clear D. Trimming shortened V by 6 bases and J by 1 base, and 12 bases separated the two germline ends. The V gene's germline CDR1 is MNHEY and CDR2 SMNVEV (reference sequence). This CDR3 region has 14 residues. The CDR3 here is CASSRLASQETQYF. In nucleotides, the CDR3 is TGTGCCAGCAGCCGCCTCGCTAGCCAAGAGACCCAGTACTTC.

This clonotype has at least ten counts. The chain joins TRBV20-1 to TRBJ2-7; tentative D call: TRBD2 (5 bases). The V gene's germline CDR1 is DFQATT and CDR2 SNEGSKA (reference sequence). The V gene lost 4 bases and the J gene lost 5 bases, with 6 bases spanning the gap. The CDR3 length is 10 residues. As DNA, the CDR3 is TGCAGTGCTAAGGGAGACGAGCAGTACTTC. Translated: CSAKGDEQYF.

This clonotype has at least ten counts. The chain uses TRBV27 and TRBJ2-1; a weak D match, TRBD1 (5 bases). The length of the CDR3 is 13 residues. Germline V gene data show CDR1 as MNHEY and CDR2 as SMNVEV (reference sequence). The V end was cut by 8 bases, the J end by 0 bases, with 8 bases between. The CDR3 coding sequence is TGTGCCAGCCGACAGAGCTCCTACAATGAGCAGTTCTTC. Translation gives CASRQSSYNEQFF.

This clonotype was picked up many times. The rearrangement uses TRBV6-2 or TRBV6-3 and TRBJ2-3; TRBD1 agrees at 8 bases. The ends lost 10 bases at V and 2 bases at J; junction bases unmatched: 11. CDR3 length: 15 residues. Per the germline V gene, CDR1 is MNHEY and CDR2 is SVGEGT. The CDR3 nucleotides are TGTGCCATCTCATACCGGGACAGGTCCACAGATACGCAGTATTTT. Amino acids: CAISYRDRSTDTQYF.

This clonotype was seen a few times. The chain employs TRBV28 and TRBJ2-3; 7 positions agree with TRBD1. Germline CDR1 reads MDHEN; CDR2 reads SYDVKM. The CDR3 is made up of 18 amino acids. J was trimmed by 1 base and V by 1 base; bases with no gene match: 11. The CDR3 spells CASSLYGMWDRRTDTQYF. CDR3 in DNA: TGTGCCAGCAGTTTATATGGGATGTGGGACAGACGCACAGATACGCAGTATTTT.

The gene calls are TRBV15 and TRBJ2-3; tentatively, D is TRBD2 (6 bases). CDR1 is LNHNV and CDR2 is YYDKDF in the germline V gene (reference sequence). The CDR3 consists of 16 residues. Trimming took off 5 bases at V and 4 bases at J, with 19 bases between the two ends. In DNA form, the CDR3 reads TGTGCCACCAGCCCACTAGCTGGGAGGACTTCAGATACGCAGTATTTT. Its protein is CATSPLAGRTSDTQYF.

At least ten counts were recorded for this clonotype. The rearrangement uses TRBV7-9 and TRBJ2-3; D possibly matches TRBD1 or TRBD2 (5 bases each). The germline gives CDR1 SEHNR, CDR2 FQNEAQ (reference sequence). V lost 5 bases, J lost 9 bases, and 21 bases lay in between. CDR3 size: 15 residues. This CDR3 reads CASSGLEQDWGTQYF. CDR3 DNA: TGTGCCAGCAGCGGACTCGAACAGGATTGGGGAACGCAGTATTTT.